This TCR beta chain was profiled in a study of blood T cell repertoires in COVID-19. In the study overall: Italy, Spain and the United States were the sources of the convalescent and acute COVID-19 samples.

Followed over time, Seattle patients had been enrolled while infection was active. Trimming removed 2 bases from V and 8 bases from J; junction bases left unmatched: 11. This CDR3 is 15 amino acids long. Looked up from germline, CDR1 is SGHTA and CDR2 is FQGNSA. Authors' processing steps: By means of reference gene primer amplification, nucleated cell counts were estimated. TCRdb keeps only in-frame clones here, not all; method: immunoSEQ multiplex PCR. The D gene and trimming were derived from the DNA, and the V and J assignments and clone size from that table. The sample has under 450,000 clones; 89% are singletons.

The chain is built from TRBV7-2 and TRBJ1-2; TRBD1 matches 7 bases. The specimen sequenced was peripheral blood. This receptor was obtained from a woman aged 40 to 50 with COVID-19, enrolled during active disease. The CDR3 region is CASSLMGQLRGGYTF. CDR3 DNA sequence: TGTGCCAGCAGCTTAATGGGACAGCTAAGGGGAGGCTACACCTTC.